Sequencing of this T cell receptor beta chain was carried out in a study of cytomegalovirus exposure and HLA in healthy donors. PCR used 60 Vbeta primers and 13 Jbeta primers. The data were produced by immunoSEQ multiplex PCR, yet TCRdb's version contains in-frame clones alone and is incomplete. The table lists roughly 160,000 clones, roughly 76% of them singletons. Study-wide results and limits: 87-base-pair reads could not separate some V segments, including TRBV6-2 and TRBV6-3. Rarity characterized most TCR sequences, yet some public TCRs appeared in many donors.

A note on this clone: Its antigen is undetermined.

V lost 3 bases, J lost 0 bases, and 15 bases lay in between. CDR1 and CDR2 (germline): SGHTS, YDEGEE. This CDR3 is 17 amino acids long. The sample comprised PBMCs. The chain couples TRBV5-8 to TRBJ2-2; D is unclear. The receptor was isolated from a woman in her fifties or sixties in good health and CMV-seronegative. The CDR3 region has the DNA TGTGCCAGCAGCTCTCATCGTGTCCGGGCGAACACCGGGGAGCTGTTTTTT. Protein sequence: CASSSHRVRANTGELFF.